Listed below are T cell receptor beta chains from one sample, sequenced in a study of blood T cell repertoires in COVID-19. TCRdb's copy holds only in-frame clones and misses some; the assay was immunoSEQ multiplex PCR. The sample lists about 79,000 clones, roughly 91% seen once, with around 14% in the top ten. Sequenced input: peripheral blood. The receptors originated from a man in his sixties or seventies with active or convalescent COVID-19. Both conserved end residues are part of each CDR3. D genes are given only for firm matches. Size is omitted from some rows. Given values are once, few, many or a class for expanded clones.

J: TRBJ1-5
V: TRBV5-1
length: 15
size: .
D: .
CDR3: CASSLSGDSNQPQHF
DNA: TGCGCCAGCAGCTTGTCGGGGGATAGCAATCAGCCCCAGCATTTT

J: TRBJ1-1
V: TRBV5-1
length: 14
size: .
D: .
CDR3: CASSWSGAETEAFF
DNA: TGCGCCAGCAGTTGGTCAGGGGCTGAGACTGAAGCTTTCTTT

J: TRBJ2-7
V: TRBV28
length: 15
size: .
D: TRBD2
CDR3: CASSLGLAGDYEQYF
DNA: TGTGCCAGCAGTTTGGGACTAGCGGGAGACTACGAGCAGTACTTC

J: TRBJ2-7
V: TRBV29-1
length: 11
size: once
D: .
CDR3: CSVVTGYEQYF
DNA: TGCAGCGTAGTGACAGGCTACGAGCAGTACTTC

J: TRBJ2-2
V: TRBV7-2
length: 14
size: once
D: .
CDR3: CASSLQGRGGELFF
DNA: TGTGCCAGCAGCTTACAGGGGCGTGGCGGGGAGCTGTTTTTT

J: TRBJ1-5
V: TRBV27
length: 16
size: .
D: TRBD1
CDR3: CASSSGQGHSNQPQHF
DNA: TGTGCCAGCAGTTCGGGACAGGGTCATAGCAATCAGCCCCAGCATTTT

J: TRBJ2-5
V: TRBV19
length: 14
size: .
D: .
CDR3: CASSVGVGMETQYF
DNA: TGTGCCAGTAGTGTGGGAGTGGGTATGGAGACCCAGTACTTC

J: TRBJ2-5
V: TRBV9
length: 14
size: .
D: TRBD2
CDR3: CASSGLRGTKTQYF
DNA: TGTGCCAGCTCGGGACTAAGAGGGACTAAGACCCAGTACTTC

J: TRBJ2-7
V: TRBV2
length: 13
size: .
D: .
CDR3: CASLGTPSYEQYF
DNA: TGTGCCAGCCTAGGCACTCCGTCCTACGAGCAGTACTTC

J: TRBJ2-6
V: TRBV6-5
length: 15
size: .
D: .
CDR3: CASTMNMWGANVLTF
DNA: TGTGCCAGCACTATGAATATGTGGGGGGCCAACGTCCTGACTTTC

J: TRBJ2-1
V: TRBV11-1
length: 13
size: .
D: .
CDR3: CASSLESSGKQFF
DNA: TGTGCCAGCAGCTTAGAGAGTAGCGGTAAGCAGTTCTTC

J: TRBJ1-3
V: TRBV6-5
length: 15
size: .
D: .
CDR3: CASSRTGSSGNTIYF
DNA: TGTGCCAGCAGCAGAACAGGTTCCTCTGGAAACACCATATATTTT

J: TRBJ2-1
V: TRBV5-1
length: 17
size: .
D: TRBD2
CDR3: CASSLVTSGRPDGEQFF
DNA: TGCGCCAGCAGCTTGGTGACTAGCGGGAGACCCGACGGGGAGCAGTTCTTC

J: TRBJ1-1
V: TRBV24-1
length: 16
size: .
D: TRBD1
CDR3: CATSDTRQGRRNEAFF
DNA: TGTGCCACCAGTGATACTCGACAGGGCCGAAGAAATGAAGCTTTCTTT

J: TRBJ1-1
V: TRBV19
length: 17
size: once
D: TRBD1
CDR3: CASSIGPPDRALTEAFF
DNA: TGTGCCAGTAGTATAGGTCCCCCTGACAGGGCTTTGACTGAAGCTTTCTTT

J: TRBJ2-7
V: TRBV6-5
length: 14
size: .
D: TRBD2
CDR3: CASKAGGLGGEQYF
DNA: TGTGCCAGCAAGGCGGGAGGCCTCGGAGGGGAGCAGTACTTC

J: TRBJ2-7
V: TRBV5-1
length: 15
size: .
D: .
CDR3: CASSLAAAGRDEQYF
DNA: TGCGCCAGCAGCTTGGCCGCGGCGGGCCGGGACGAGCAGTACTTC

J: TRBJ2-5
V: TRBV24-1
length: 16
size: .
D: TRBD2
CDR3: CATGGRGRRDYETQYF
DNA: TGTGCCACCGGTGGGCGCGGTCGGCGGGACTATGAGACCCAGTACTTC

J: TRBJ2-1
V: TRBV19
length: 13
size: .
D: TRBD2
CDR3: CATRREEYNEQFF
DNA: TGTGCCACCCGACGGGAGGAGTACAATGAGCAGTTCTTC

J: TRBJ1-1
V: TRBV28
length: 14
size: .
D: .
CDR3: CATGGGDWNTEAFF
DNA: TGTGCCACGGGCGGCGGGGATTGGAATACTGAAGCTTTCTTT

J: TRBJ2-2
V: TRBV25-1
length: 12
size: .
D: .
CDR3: CASSLFTGELFF
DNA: TGTGCCAGCAGCCTTTTTACCGGGGAGCTGTTTTTT

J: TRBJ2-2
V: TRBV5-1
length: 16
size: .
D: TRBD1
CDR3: CASSPTGGKGTGELFF
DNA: TGCGCCAGCAGCCCCACAGGGGGCAAAGGAACCGGGGAGCTGTTTTTT

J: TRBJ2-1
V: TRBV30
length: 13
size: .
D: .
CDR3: CAWSRGEYNEQFF
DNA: TGTGCCTGGAGTCGTGGGGAGTACAATGAGCAGTTCTTC

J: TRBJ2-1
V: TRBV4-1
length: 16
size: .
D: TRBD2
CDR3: CASSQELAGWGNEQFF
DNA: TGCGCCAGCAGCCAAGAACTAGCGGGATGGGGCAATGAGCAGTTCTTC

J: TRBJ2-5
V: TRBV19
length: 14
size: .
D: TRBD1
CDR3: CASSPQGVLETQYF
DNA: TGTGCCAGTAGTCCACAGGGGGTCTTAGAGACCCAGTACTTC

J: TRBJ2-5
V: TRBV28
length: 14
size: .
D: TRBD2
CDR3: CASTSPGLEETQYF
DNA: TGTGCCAGCACCTCCCCGGGACTAGAAGAGACCCAGTACTTC

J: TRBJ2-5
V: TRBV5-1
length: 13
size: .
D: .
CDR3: CASSFTAQETQYF
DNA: TGCGCCAGCAGCTTCACTGCCCAAGAGACCCAGTACTTC

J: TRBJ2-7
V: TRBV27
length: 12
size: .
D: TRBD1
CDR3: CASSDRGYEQYF
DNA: TGTGCCAGCAGTGACAGGGGCTACGAGCAGTACTTC

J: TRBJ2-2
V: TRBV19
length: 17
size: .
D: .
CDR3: CASSIDLGGLNTGELFF
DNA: TGTGCCAGTAGTATAGATCTCGGCGGATTGAACACCGGGGAGCTGTTTTTT

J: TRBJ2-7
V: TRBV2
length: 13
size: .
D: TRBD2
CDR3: CASNTGLVFEQYF
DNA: TGTGCCAGCAATACGGGACTAGTTTTCGAGCAGTACTTC

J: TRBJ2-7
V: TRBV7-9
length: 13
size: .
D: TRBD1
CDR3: CASRQGANYEQYF
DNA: TGTGCCAGCAGACAGGGGGCCAACTACGAGCAGTACTTC

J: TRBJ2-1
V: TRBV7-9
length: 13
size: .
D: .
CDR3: CASSPTSLSEQFF
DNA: TGTGCCAGCAGCCCGACTAGTTTAAGTGAGCAGTTCTTC

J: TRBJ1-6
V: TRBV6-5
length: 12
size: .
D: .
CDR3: CASGRVDSPLHF
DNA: TGTGCCAGCGGCAGGGTCGATTCACCCCTCCACTTT

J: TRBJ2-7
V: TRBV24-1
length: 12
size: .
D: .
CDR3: CATQGEQDEQYF
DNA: TGTGCCACCCAGGGTGAGCAAGACGAGCAGTACTTC

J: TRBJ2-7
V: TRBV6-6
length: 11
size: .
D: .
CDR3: CASSNGHEQYF
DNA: TGTGCCAGCAGCAATGGCCACGAGCAGTACTTC

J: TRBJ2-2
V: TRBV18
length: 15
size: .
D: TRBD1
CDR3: CASSQQGEFAGELFF
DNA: TGTGCCAGCTCACAACAGGGGGAATTTGCCGGGGAGCTGTTTTTT

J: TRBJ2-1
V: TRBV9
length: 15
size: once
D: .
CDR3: CASSPDSLVFNEQFF
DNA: TGTGCCAGCAGCCCTGACAGTTTAGTTTTCAATGAGCAGTTCTTC

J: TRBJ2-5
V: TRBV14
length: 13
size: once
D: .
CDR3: CASSRLRLETQYF
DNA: TGTGCCAGCAGTCGACTGAGATTAGAGACCCAGTACTTC

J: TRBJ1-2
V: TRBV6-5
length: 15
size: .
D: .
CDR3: CASSYALQFNYGYTF
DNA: TGTGCCAGCAGTTACGCCTTACAGTTCAACTATGGCTACACCTTC

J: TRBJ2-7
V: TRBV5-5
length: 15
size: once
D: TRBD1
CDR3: CASSLEPTGGYEQYF
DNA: TGTGCCAGCAGCTTGGAACCGACAGGGGGCTACGAGCAGTACTTC

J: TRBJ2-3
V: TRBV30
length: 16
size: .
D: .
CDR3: CAWSVYGAHQPDTQYF
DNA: TGTGCCTGGAGTGTGTACGGAGCGCACCAACCAGATACGCAGTATTTT

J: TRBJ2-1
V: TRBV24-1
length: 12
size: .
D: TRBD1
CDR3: CATSGPDRKQFF
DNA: TGTGCCACCAGTGGACCGGACAGGAAGCAGTTCTTC

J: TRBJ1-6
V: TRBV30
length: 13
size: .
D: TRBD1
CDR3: CALTGGSTSPFHF
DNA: TGTGCCCTCACAGGGGGCTCAACTTCACCCTTCCACTTT